Sequencing of this T cell receptor (beta chain) was carried out in a study of CD8 T cells in Susac syndrome. With random hexamers, about 0.5 to 1 ug RNA was reverse transcribed. TCRdb reprocessed the immunoSEQ multiplex PCR reads with MiXCR, giving one entry per CDR3 protein. Among some 160,000 distinct CDR3 sequences listed, 85% to 95% were seen once. The CDR3 is 14 residues long. In germline, CDR1 is SNHLY, CDR2 FYNNEI. Between the trimmed V and J ends, which lost 1 base and 0 bases, there was a span of 5 bases. The sequenced material came from CD8+ T cells from PBMCs. This TCR was sampled from a human donor with multiple sclerosis. V and J are TRBV2 and TRBJ2-3; D is unclear. CDR3 loop: CASSEVGSTDTQYF. CDR3 coding DNA: TGTGCCAGCAGTGAAGTGGGAAGCACAGATACGCAGTATTTT.